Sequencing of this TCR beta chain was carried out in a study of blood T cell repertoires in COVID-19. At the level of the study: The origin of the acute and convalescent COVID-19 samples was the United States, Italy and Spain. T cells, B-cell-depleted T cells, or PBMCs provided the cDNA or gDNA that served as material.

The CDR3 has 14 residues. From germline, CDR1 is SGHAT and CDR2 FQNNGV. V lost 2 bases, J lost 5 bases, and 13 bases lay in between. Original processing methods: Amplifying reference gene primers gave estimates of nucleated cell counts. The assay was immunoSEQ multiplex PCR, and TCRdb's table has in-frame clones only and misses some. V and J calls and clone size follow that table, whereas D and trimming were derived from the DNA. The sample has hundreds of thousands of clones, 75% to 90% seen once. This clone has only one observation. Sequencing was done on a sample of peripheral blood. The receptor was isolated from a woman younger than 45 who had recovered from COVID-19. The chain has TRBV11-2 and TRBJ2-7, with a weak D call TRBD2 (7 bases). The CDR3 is CASSLNGGRDEQYF. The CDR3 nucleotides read TGTGCCAGCAGCTTAAACGGGGGGCGGGACGAGCAGTACTTC. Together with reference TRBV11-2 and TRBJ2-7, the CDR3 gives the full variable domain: EAGVAQSPRYKIIEKRQSVAFWCNPISGHATLYWYQQILGQGPKLLIQFQNNGVVDDSQLPKDRFSAERLKGVDSTLKIQPAKLEDSAVYLCASSLNGGRDEQYFGPGTRLTVT.